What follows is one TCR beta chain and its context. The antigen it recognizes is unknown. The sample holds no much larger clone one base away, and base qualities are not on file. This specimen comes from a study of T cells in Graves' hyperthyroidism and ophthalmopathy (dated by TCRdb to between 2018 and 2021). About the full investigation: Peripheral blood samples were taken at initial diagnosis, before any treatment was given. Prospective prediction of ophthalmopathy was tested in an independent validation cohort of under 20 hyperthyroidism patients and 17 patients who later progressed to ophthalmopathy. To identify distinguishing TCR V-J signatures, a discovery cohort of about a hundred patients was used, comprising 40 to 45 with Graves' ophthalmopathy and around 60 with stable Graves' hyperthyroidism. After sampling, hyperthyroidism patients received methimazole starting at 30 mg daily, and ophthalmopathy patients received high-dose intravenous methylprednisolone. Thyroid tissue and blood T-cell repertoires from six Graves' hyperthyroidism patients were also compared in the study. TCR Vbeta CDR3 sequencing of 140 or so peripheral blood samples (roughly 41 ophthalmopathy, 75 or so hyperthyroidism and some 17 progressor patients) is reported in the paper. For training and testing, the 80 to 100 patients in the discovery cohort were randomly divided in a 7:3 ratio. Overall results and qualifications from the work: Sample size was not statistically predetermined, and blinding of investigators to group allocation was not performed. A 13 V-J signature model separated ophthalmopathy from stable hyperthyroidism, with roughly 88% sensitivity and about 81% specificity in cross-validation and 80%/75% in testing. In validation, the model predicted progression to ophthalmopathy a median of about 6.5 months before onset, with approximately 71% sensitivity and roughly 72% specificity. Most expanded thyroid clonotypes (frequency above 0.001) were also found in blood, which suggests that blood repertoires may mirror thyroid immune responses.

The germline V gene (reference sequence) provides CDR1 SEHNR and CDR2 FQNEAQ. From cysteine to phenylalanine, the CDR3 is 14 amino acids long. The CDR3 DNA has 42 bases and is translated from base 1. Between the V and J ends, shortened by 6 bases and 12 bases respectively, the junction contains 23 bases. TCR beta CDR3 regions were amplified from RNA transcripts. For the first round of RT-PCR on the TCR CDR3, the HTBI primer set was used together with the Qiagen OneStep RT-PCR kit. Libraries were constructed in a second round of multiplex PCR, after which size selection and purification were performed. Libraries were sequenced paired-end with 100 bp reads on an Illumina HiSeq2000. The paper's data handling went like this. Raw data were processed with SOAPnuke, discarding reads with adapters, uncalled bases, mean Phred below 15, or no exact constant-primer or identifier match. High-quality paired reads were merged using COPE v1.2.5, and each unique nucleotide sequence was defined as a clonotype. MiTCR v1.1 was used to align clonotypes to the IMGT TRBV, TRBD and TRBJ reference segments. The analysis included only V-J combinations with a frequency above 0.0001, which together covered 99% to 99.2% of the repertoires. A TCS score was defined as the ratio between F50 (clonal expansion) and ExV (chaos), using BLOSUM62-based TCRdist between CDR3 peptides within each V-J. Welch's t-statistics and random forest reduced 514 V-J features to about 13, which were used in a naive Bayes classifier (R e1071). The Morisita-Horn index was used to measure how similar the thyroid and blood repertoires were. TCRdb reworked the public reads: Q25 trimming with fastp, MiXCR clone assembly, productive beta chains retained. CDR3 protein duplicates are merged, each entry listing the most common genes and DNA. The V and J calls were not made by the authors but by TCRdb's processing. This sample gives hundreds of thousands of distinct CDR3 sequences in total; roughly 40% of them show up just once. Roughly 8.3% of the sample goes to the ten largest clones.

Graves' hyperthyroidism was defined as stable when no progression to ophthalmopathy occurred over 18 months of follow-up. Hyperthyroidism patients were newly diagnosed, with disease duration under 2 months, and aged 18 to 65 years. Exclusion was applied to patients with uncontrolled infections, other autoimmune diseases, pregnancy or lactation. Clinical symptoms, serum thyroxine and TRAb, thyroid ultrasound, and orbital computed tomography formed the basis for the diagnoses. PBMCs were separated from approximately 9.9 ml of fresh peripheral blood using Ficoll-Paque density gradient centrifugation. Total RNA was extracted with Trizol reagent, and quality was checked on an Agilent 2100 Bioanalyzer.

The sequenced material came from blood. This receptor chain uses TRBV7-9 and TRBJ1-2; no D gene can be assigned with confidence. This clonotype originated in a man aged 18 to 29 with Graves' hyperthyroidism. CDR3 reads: CASRLGWTAASDTF. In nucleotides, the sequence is TGTGCCAGCAGACTCGGTTGGACCGCCGCCTCGGACACCTTC.